Detailed here is one T cell receptor beta chain. This clone was recorded only once. It has no known antigen specificity. No much larger clonotype is one base removed from it; base qualities were not supplied. Reading the label with the study, this specimen's time point is: cycle 2 day 1 (C2D1) of nivolumab. Every trial patient had relapsed after autologous stem cell transplantation, and cohorts A, B and C differed in prior brentuximab vedotin exposure. The trial cohort was composed of some 57 patients with relapsed/refractory classical Hodgkin lymphoma, for whom complete response, partial response or progressive disease was recorded as best overall response. Single-agent nivolumab was administered to trial patients in the multi-cohort phase II CheckMate 205 trial. Best overall response was determined by an independent review committee according to the 2007 International Working Group response criteria. Trial PBMCs were obtained immediately prior to nivolumab initiation (C1D1) and on therapy at cycle 2 day 1 and cycle 4 day 1. Peripheral blood was collected in 8 mL Vacutainer Cell Preparation Tubes, from which PBMCs were isolated by centrifugation and then cryopreserved.

The Qiagen DNeasy kit was used to extract genomic DNA from unsorted PBMCs and from the negatively selected CD4+ and CD8+ fractions. TCR beta CDR3 regions were amplified by immunoSEQ multiplex PCR using primers annealing to V and J segments. A synthetic immune receptor repertoire was used to minimize amplification bias, and any remaining bias was removed computationally after sequencing. The study's processing was this. Repertoire diversity was quantified as the Shannon entropy index using custom Python scripts. Unsorted, CD4+ and CD8+ repertoires were analyzed separately, except in combined analyses where CD4+ and CD8+ sequences were merged in silico. A clone was considered expanded if an increase in frequency of at least 2-fold after treatment relative to C1D1 was found, and a pseudocount of 0.5 was applied to clones undetected at baseline. Singleton clones were defined as clones with 0 or 1 copy at C1D1, and non-singleton clones were defined as clones with 2 or more copies. Clones expanded in unsorted samples were labelled as CD4+, CD8+ or unknown by matching protein sequences in sorted samples from the same patient. Wilcoxon tests on paired samples were used to test diversity changes from C1D1 to C4D1. TCRdb provides this immuneACCESS table in a form limited to in-frame rearrangements. Some clones are lacking; in checked studies, under half of them reflect an unresolved V gene, and why the rest are absent is not known. D and trimming come from the DNA, and the V and J calls and clone size come from that table. Recorded for this sample are nearly 60,000 clones; around 90% of them occurred a single time. The ten biggest clones cover roughly a tenth of the sample.

The data stem from a study of PD-1 blockade in classical Hodgkin lymphoma (dated by TCRdb to the early 2020s). Background for the entire study: Nivolumab dosing was 3 mg/kg intravenously every 2 weeks, continuing until either disease progression or unacceptable toxicity. The study used CyTOF and TCR beta sequencing to define a peripheral blood immune signature of response to PD-1 blockade in classical Hodgkin lymphoma.

The investigation overall reported the following: The study was restricted to a single clinical trial cohort, and the causes of repertoire differences, possibly disease activity or prior therapy, were left undefined. Patients starting nivolumab less than 1 year after ASCT had lower diversity and were excluded from later analyses to avoid confounding by immune reconstitution. Baseline TCR diversity was reported as lower in newly diagnosed patients than in healthy donors, and lower still in relapsed/refractory patients. By C4D1, a significant rise was seen in CD4+ TCR diversity but not in CD8+ TCR diversity (p=0.0027 vs p=0.16), and the rise was most apparent among complete responders (p=0.02). Baseline diversity similar to that of newly diagnosed patients was observed in trial patients achieving complete response, whereas significantly lower diversity was observed in partial responders and progressors.

The origin of this receptor is a human donor with classical Hodgkin lymphoma. Material: peripheral blood mononuclear cells (PBMCs), obtained before the second cycle of nivolumab.

The DNA sequence is TGTGCCAGTAAGCCGGGGACAGGAGGAGGACAGCCCCAGCATTTT. This sequence encodes CASKPGTGGGQPQHF. The chain couples TRBV19 to TRBJ1-5; 8 nucleotides in the junction match TRBD1. After removal of 7 bases from V and 7 bases from J, the junction retains 12 bases not matched to a gene. The germline V gene (reference sequence) supplies CDR1 LNHDA and CDR2 SQIVND. The CDR3 runs 15 amino acids, cysteine and phenylalanine included. Just the 45-base CDR3 DNA is kept, in frame starting at base 1.